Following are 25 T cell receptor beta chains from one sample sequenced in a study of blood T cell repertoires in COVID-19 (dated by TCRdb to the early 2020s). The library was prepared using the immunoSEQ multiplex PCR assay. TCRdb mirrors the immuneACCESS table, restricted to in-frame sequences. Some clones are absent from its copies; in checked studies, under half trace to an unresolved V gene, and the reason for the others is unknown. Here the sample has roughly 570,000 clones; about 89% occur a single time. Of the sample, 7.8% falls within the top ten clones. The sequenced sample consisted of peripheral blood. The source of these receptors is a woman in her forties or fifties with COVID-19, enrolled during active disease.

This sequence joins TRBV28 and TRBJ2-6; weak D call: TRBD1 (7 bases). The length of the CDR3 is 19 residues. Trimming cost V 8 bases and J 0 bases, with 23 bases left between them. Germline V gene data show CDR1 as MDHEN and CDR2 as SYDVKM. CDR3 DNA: TGTGCCAGCTCACACGCGGGGACAGCACTCTTCTCTGGGGCCAACGTCCTGACTTTC. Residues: CASSHAGTALFSGANVLTF.

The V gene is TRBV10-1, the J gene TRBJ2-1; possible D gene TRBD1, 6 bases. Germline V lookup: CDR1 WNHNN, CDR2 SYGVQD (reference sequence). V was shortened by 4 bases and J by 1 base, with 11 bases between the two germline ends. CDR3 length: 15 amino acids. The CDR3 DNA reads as TGCGCCAGCAGTGGTTTCAGGGGTTCCTACAATGAGCAGTTCTTC. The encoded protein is CASSGFRGSYNEQFF.

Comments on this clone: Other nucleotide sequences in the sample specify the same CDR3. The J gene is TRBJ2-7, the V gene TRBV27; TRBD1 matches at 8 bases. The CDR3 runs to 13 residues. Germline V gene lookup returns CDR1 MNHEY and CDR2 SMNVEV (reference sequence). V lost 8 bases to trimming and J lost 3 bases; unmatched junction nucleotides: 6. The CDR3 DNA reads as TGTGCCAGCCGCGGACAGGGATACTACGAGCAGTACTTC. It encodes CASRGQGYYEQYF.

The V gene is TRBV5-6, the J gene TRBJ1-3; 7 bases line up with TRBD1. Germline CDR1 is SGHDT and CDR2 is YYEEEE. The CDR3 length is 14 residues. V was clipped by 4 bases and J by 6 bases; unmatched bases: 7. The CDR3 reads CASSRGTATNTIYF. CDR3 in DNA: TGTGCCAGCAGCCGAGGGACAGCTACAAACACCATATATTTT.

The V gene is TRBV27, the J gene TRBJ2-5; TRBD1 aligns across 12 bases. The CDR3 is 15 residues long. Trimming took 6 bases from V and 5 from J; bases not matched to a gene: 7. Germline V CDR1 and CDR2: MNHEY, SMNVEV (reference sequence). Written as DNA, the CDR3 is TGTGCCAGCAGATACGGGACAGGGGGCGGGGAGACCCAGTACTTC. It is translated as CASRYGTGGGETQYF.

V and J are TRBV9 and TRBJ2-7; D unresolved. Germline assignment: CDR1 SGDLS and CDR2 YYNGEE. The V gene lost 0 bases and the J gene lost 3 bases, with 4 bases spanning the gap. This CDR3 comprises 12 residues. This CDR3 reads CASSVDGYEQYF. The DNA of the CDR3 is TGTGCCAGCAGCGTAGACGGCTACGAGCAGTACTTC.

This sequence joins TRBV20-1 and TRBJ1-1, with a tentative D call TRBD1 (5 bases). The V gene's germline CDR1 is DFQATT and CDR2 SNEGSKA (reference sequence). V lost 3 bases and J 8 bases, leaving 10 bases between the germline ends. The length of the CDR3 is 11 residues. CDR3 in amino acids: CSASEKGEAFF. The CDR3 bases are TGCAGTGCTAGTGAGAAGGGGGAAGCTTTCTTT.

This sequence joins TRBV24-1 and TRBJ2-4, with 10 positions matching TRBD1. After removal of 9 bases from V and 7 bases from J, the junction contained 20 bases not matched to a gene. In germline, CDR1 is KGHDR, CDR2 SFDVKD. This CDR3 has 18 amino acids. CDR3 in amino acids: CATAKTGTGDPDANIQYF. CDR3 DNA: TGTGCCACCGCCAAGACCGGGACAGGGGACCCCGATGCGAACATTCAGTACTTC.

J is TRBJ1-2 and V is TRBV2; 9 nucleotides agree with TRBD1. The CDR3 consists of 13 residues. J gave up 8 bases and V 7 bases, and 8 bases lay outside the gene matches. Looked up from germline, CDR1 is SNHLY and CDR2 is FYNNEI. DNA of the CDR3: TGTGCCAGCACCATACAGGGGGCGAGGGGCTACACCTTC. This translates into CASTIQGARGYTF.

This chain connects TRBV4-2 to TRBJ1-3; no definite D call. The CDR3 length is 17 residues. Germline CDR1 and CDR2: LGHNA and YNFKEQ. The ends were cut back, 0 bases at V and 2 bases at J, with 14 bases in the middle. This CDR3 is CASSQEFRGSAGNTIYF. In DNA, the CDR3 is TGTGCCAGCAGCCAAGAGTTCCGGGGTTCGGCTGGAAACACCATATATTTT.

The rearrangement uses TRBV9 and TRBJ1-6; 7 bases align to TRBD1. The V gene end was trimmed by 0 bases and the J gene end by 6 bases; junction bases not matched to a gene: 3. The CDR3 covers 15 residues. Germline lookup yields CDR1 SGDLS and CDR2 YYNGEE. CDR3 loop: CASSVGNRGNSPLHF. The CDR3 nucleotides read TGTGCCAGCAGCGTAGGTAACAGGGGTAATTCACCCCTCCACTTT.

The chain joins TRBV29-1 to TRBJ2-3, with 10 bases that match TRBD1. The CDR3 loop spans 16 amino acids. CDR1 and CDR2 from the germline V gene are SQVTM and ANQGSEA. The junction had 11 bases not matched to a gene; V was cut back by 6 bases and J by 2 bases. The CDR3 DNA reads TGCAGCGTCCAACCCGCCGGGACAGGGGCCACAGATACGCAGTATTTT. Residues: CSVQPAGTGATDTQYF.

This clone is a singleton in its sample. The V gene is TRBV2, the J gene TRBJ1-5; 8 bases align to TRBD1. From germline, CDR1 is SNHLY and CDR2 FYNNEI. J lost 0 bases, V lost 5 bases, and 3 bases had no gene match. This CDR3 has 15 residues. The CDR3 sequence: CASSQDRASNQPQHF. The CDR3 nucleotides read TGTGCCAGCAGTCAGGACAGGGCTAGCAATCAGCCCCAGCATTTT.

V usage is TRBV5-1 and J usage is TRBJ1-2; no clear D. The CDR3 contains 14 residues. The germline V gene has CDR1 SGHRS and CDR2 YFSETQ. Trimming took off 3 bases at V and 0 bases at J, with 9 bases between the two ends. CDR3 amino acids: CASSSLGANYGYTF. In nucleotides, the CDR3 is TGCGCCAGCAGCTCCCTCGGTGCTAACTATGGCTACACCTTC.

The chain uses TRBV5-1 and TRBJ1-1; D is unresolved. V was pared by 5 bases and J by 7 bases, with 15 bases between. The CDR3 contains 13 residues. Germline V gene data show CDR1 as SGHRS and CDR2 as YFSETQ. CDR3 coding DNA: TGCGCCAGCAGATACGGGGAAACGGTTGAAGCTTTCTTT. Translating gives CASRYGETVEAFF.

CDR3 DNA: TGCGCCAGCAGTCAATGTCAGGGGGCAGGGGGTAAGTACGAGCAGTACTTC. This gives the protein CASSQCQGAGGKYEQYF. V and J are TRBV23-1 and TRBJ2-7; 8 nucleotides align to TRBD1. TRBV23-1 qualifies as an ORF whose function is uncertain. The V and J ends lost 1 base and 4 bases, in that order; junction bases with no gene match: 12. The length of the CDR3 is 17 residues.

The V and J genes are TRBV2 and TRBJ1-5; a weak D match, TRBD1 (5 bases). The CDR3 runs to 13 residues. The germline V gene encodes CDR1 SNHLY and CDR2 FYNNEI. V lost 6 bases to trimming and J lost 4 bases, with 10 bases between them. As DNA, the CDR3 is TGTGCCAGCAGCCCAGGACATAATCAGCCCCAGCATTTT. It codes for CASSPGHNQPQHF.

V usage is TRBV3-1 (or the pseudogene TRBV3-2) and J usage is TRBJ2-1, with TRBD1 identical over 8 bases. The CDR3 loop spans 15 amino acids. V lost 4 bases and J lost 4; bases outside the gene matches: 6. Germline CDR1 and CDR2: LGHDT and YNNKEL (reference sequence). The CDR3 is CASSPGQGRYNEQFF. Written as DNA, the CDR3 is TGTGCCAGCAGCCCAGGACAGGGCAGGTACAATGAGCAGTTCTTC.

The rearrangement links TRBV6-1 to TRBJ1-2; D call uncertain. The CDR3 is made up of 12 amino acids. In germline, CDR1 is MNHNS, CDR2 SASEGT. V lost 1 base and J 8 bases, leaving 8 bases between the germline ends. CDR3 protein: CASSEGREGYTF. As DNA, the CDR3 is TGTGCCAGCAGTGAAGGGCGGGAGGGCTACACCTTC.

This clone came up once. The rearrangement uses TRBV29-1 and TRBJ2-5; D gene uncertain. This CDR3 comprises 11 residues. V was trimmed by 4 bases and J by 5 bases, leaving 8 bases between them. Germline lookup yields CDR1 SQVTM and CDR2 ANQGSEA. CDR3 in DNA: TGCAGCGTTGGGGTCGGGGAGACCCAGTACTTC. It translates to CSVGVGETQYF.

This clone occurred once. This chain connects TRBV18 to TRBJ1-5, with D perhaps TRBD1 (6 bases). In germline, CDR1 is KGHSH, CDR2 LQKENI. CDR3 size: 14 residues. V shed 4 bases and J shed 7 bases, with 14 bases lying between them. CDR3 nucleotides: TGTGCCAGCTCACGAAACAGGGATGAGCAGCCCCAGCATTTT. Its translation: CASSRNRDEQPQHF. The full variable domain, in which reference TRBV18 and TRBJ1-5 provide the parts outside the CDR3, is NAGVMQNPRHLVRRRGQEARLRCSPMKGHSHVYWYRQLPEEGLKFMVYLQKENIIDESGMPKERFSAEFPKEGPSILRIQQVVRGDSAAYFCASSRNRDEQPQHFGDGTRLSIL.

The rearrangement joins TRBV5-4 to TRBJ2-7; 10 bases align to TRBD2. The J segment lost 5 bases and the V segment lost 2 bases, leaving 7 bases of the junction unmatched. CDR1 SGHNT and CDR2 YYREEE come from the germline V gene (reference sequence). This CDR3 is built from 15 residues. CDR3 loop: CASSFGSSGGDEQYF. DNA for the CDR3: TGTGCCAGCAGCTTCGGTTCCAGCGGGGGGGACGAGCAGTACTTC.

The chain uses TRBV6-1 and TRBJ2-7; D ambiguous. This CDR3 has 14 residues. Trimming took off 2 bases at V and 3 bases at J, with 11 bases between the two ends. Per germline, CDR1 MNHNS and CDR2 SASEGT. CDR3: CASSEIRFIYEQYF. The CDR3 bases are TGTGCCAGCAGTGAAATCCGTTTTATCTACGAGCAGTACTTC.

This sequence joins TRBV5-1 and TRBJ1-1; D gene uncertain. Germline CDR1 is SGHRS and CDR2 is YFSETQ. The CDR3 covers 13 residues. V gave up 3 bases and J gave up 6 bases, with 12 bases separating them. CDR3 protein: CASSSNSRSEAFF. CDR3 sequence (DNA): TGCGCCAGCAGCTCTAATTCCAGGTCTGAAGCTTTCTTT.

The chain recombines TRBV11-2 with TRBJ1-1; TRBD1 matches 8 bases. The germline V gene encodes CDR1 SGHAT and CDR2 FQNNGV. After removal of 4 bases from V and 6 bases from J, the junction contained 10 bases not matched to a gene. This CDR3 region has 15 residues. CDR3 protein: CASSSGQVHGPEAFF. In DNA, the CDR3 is TGTGCCAGCAGCTCGGGACAGGTCCACGGCCCTGAAGCTTTCTTT.